Listed below are T cell receptor beta chains from one sample, sequenced in a study of blood T cells in healthy people across ages. MiXCR, run by TCRdb on the 5' RACE reads, gives a single entry per CDR3 protein. The top ten hold around 15% of the sample, which has 800,000 to 1,000,000 distinct CDR3 sequences, 48% seen once. Sequencing was done on a sample of blood. All receptors come from a man in his thirties or forties in good health. Both conserved end residues are part of each CDR3. D genes are given only for firm matches. Not all rows give a size; the values are once, few, many and, for expanded clones, a class.

.	TRBV28	TRBD1	CASTGDRGMSIYGYTF
few	TRBV5-5	.	CASSYLGHLDGYTF
.	TRBV6-5	.	CASGRGEQYF
few	TRBV20-1	.	CSASSGSTEAFF
.	TRBV6-1	.	CASITWGMTYGYTF
.	TRBV2	.	CASSGNGPATNEKLFF
.	TRBV6-1	.	CASEIGAYEQYF
.	TRBV7-9	.	CASSVPGRNEQFF
.	TRBV9	TRBD1	CASSVATSLGTGDNEQFF
.	TRBV5-1	TRBD1	CASSLAPGQGPVKNIQYF
.	TRBV20-1	TRBD1	CSAGGQGIPHTQYF
few	TRBV5-1	.	CASSFDRPGQETQYF
many	TRBV7-9	.	CASSPGDGPAEKLFF
.	TRBV20-1	.	CSARLSSYEQYF
few	TRBV12-3/TRBV12-4	.	CASSLGPGSNEQYF
.	TRBV2	.	CASSETGAGTGELFF
.	TRBV6-2/TRBV6-3	TRBD1	CASSTGQNQPQHF